Detailed here is one T cell receptor beta chain. The data originate from a study of blood T cell repertoires in COVID-19. At the level of the study: Donors in the United States, Italy and Spain gave samples during acute or convalescent COVID-19.

Original data processing: Using reference gene primer amplification, nucleated cell counts were estimated. Repertoires were generated with immunoSEQ multiplex PCR, while TCRdb's copy carries only in-frame clones and drops some. D and trimming were read from the DNA, whereas the V and J calls and clone size are those reported in that table. The table includes about 400,000 clones, around nine tenths detected once. Germline V gene lookup returns CDR1 MNHEY and CDR2 SVGEGT. There are 16 residues in the CDR3. Trimming took off 2 bases at V and 0 bases at J, with 12 bases between the two ends. The specimen sequenced was peripheral blood. V usage is TRBV6-2 or TRBV6-3 and J usage is TRBJ2-3; D remains unclear. The sequence derives from a human donor in a cohort sampled during active COVID-19. The CDR3 protein is CASSYGGSTSTDTQYF. The CDR3 nucleotides read TGTGCCAGCAGTTACGGTGGGTCGACTAGCACAGATACGCAGTATTTT.